This T cell receptor beta chain was sequenced in a study of technical replicates of blood from several donors. Data came from immunoSEQ multiplex PCR; TCRdb stores just in-frame clones and leaves some out. The repertoire has 50,000 to 65,000 clones, nearly 95% of them found once; the top ten carry more than 4%. CDR3 length equals 13 residues. Germline V lookup: CDR1 ENHRY, CDR2 SYGVKD. Trimming took off 10 bases at V and 2 bases at J, with 12 bases between the two ends. The sample taken for sequencing was PBMCs. This sequence was found in a human donor in good health. Some clones in this sample may be carry-over from other donors' samples. The chain links TRBV10-3 to TRBJ1-5, with unresolved D. The DNA of the CDR3 is TGTGCCACCCAAGGCCAGGGCAATCAGCCCCAGCATTTT. Translated, it gives CATQGQGNQPQHF.